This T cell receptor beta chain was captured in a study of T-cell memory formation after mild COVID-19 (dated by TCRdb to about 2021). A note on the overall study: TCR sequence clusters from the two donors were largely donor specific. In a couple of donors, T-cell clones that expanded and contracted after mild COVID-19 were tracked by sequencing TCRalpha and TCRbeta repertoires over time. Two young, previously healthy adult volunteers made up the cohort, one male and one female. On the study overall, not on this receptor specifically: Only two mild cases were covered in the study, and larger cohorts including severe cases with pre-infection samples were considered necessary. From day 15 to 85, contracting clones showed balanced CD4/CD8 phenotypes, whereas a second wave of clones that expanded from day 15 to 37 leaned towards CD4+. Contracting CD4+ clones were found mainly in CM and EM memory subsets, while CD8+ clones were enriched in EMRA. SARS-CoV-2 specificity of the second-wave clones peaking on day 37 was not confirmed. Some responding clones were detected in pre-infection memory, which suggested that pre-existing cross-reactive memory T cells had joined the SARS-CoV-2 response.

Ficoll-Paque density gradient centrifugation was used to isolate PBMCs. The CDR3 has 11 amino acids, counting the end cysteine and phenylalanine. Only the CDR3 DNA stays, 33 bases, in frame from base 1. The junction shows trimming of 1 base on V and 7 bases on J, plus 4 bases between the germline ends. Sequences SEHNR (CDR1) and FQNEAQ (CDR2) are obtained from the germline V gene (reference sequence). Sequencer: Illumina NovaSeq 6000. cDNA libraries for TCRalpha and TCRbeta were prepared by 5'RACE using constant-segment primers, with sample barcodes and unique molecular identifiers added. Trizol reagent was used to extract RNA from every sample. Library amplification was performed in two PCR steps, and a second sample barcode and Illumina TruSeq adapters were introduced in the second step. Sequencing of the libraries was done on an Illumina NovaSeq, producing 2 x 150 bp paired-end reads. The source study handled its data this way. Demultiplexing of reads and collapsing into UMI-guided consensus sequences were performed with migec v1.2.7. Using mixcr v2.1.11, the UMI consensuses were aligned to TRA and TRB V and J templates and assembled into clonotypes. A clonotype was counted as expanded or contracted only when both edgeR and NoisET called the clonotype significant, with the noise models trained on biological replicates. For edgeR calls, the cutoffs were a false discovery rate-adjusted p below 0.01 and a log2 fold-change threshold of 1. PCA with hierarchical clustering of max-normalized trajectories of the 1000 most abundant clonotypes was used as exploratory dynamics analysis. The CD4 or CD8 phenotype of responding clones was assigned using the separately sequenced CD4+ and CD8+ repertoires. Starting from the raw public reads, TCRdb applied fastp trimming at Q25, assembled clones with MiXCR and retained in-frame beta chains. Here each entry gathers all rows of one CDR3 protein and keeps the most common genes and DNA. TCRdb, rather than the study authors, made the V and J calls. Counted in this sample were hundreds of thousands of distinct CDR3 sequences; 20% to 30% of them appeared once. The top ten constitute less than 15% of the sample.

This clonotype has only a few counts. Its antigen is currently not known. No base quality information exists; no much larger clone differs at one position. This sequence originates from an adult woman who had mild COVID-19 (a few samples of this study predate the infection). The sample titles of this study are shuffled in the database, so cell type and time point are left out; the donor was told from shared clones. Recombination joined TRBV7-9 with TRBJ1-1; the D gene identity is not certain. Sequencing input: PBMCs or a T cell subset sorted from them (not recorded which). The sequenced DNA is TGTGCCAGCAGCTTAGTTAATGAAGCTTTCTTT. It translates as CASSLVNEAFF.